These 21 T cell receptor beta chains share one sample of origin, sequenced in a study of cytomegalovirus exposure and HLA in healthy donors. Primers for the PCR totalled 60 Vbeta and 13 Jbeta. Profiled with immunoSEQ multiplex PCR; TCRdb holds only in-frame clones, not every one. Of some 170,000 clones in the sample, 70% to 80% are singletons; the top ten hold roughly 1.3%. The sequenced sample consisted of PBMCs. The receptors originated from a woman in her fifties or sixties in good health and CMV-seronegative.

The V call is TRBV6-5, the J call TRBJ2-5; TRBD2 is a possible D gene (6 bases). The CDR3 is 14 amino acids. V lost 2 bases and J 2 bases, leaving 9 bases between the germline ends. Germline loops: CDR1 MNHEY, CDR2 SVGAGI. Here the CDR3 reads CASSYLGGQETQYF. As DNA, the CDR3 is TGTGCCAGCAGTTACCTTGGGGGGCAAGAGACCCAGTACTTC.

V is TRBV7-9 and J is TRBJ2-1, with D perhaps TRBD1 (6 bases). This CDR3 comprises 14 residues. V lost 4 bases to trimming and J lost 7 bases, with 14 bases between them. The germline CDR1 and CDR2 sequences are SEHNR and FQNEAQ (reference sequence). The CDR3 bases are TGTGCCAGCAGCTCGTCAGGGGCGAGGAATGAGCAGTTCTTC. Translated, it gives CASSSSGARNEQFF.

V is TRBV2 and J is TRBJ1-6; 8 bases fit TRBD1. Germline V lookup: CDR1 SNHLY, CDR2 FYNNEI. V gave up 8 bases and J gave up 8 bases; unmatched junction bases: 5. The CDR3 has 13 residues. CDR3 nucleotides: TGTGCCAGCCCACAGGGGGAACATTCACCCCTCCACTTT. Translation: CASPQGEHSPLHF.

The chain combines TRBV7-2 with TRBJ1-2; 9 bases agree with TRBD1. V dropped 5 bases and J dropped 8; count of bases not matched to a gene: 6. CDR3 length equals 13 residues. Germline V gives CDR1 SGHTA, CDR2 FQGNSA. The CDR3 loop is CASSRDRASGYTF. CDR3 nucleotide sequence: TGTGCCAGCAGCCGGGACAGGGCCTCCGGCTACACCTTC.

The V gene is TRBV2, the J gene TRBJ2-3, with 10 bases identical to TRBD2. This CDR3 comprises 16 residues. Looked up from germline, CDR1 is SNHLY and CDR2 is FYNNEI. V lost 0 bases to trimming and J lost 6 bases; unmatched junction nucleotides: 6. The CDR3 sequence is CASSEAGTSVGDTQYF. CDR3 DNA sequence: TGTGCCAGCAGTGAAGCTGGGACTAGCGTGGGGGATACGCAGTATTTT.

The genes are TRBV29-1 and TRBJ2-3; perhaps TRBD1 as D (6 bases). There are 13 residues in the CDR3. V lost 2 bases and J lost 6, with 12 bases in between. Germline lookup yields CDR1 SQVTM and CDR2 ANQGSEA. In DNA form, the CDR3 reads TGCAGCGTTGAAACAGGGAGTACCGATACGCAGTATTTT. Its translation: CSVETGSTDTQYF.

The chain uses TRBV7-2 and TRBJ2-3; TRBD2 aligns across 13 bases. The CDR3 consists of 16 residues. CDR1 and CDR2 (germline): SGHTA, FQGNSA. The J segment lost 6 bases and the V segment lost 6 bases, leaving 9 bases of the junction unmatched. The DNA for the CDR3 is TGTGCCAGCAGAGATCAGACTAGCGGGGGGAGGGATACGCAGTATTTT. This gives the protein CASRDQTSGGRDTQYF.

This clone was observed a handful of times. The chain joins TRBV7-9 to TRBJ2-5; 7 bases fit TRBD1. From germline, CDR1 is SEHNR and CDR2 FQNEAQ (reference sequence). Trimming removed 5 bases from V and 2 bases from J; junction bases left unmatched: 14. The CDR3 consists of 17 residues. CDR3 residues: CASSGLYTGAPQETQYF. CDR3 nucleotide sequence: TGTGCCAGCAGCGGATTATATACAGGGGCCCCTCAAGAGACCCAGTACTTC.

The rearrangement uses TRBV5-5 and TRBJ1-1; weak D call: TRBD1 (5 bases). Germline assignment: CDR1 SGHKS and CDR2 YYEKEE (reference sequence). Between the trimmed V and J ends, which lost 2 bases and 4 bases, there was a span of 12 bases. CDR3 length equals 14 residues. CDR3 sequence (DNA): TGTGCCAGCAGCTTTCCAGGGTTGGGCACTGAAGCTTTCTTT. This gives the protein CASSFPGLGTEAFF.

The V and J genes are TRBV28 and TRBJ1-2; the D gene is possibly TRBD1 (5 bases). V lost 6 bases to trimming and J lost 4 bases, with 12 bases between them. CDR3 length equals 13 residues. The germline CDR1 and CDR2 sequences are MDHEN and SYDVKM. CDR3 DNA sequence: TGTGCCAGCAGAACTGACAGACGCTATGGCTACACCTTC. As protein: CASRTDRRYGYTF.

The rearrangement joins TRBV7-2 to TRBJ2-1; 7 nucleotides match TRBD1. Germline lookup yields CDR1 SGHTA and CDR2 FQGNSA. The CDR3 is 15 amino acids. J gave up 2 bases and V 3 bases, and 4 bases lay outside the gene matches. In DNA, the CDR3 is TGTGCCAGCAGCTTCACAGGGGCCGCCTACAATGAGCAGTTCTTC. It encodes CASSFTGAAYNEQFF.

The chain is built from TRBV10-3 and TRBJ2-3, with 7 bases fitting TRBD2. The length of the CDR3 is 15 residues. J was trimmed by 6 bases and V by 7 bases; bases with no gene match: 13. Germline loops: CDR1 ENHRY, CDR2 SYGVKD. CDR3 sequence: CAIKSWAGDGDTQYF. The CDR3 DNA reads TGTGCCATCAAATCTTGGGCGGGAGATGGGGATACGCAGTATTTT.

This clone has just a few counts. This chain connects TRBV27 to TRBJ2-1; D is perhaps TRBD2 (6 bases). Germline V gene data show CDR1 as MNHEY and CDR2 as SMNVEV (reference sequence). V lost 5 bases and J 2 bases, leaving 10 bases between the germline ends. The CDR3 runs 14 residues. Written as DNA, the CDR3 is TGTGCCAGCAGTAGGTGGGGGGCCTACAATGAGCAGTTCTTC. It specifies CASSRWGAYNEQFF.

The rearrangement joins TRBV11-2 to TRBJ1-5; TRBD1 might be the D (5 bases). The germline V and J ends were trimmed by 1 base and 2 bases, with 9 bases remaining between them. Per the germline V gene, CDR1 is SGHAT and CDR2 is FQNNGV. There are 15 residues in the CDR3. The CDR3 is CASSLGGDGNQPQHF. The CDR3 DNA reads TGTGCCAGCAGCTTAGGGGGGGATGGCAATCAGCCCCAGCATTTT.

The CDR3 nucleotides read TGTGCCACCAGCAGAGGGGCGGGCTTCTACGAGCAGTACTTC. The encoded protein is CATSRGAGFYEQYF. The chain recombines TRBV15 with TRBJ2-5; perhaps TRBD2 as D (5 bases). The J call is uncertain, as TRBJ2-7 better fits the DNA end. CDR1 is LNHNV, CDR2 YYDKDF, per germline (reference sequence). The CDR3 loop spans 14 amino acids.

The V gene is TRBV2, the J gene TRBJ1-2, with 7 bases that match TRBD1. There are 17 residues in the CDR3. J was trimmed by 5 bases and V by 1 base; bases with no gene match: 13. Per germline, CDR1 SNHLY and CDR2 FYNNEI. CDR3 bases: TGTGCCAGCAGTGAAGAGGGGGCGGCGGTCAGGTCGTATGGCTACACCTTC. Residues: CASSEEGAAVRSYGYTF.

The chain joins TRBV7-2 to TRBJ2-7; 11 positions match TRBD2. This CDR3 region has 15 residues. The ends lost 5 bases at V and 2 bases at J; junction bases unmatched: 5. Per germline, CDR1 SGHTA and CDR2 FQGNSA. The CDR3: CASSPGLAGAYEQYF. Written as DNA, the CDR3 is TGTGCCAGCAGCCCCGGACTAGCGGGTGCCTACGAGCAGTACTTC.

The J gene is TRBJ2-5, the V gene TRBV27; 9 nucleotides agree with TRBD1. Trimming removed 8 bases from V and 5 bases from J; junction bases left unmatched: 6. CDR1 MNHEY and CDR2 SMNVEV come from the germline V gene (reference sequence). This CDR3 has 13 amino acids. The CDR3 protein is CASRDRAGETQYF. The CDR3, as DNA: TGTGCCAGCCGGGACAGGGCAGGGGAGACCCAGTACTTC.

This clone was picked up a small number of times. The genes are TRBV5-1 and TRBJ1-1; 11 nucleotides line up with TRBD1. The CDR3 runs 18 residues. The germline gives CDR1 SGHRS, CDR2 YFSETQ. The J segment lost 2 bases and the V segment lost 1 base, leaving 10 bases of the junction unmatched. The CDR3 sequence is CASSLRPVGQGGNTEAFF. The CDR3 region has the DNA TGCGCCAGCAGCTTGAGGCCCGTGGGACAGGGGGGAAACACTGAAGCTTTCTTT. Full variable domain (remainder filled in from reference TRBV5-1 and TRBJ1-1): KAGVTQTPRYLIKTRGQQVTLSCSPISGHRSVSWYQQTPGQGLQFLFEYFSETQRNKGNFPGRFSGRQFSNSRSEMNVSTLELGDSALYLCASSLRPVGQGGNTEAFFGQGTRLTVV.

The CDR3 sequence is CASTELGGRGTQYF. As DNA, the CDR3 is TGCGCCAGCACCGAGTTGGGGGGTCGTGGGACCCAGTACTTC. The chain recombines TRBV5-1 with TRBJ2-5; D might be TRBD2 (6 bases). Germline lookup yields CDR1 SGHRS and CDR2 YFSETQ. The CDR3 contains 14 residues. Trimming removed 6 bases at V and 7 bases at J, with 19 bases between.

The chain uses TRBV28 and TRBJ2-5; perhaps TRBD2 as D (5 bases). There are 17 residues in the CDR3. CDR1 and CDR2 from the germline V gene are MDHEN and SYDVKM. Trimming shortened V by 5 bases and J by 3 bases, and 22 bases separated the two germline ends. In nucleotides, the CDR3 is TGTGCCAGCAGTCCCCTAGGCACTGCGCGGACTGAAGAGACCCAGTACTTC. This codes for CASSPLGTARTEETQYF.